Detailed here is one T cell receptor beta chain. The sample originates from a study of shared clonotypes between healthy human individuals. The V gene lost 7 bases and the J gene lost 0 bases, with 11 bases spanning the gap. The germline CDR1 and CDR2 sequences are SGDLS and YYNGEE. The CDR3 is 13 residues long. TCRdb's copy holds only in-frame clones and misses some; the assay was immunoSEQ multiplex PCR. The data contain about 2 million clones, 85% to 95% of them singletons. The chain recombines TRBV9 with TRBJ2-7; tentative D call: TRBD2 (6 bases). The sample consisted of naive CD4+ T cells sorted from blood. Stated subset: CD45RA+ positively selected. This receptor was identified in a man aged 18 to 29 in good health. The CDR3 protein is CASGTGDSYEQYF. The CDR3 DNA is TGTGCCAGCGGGACGGGGGACTCCTACGAGCAGTACTTC.